This T cell receptor (beta chain) emerged from a study of cytomegalovirus exposure and HLA in healthy donors. Study-level findings and limits: A missense DCLRE1C variant was associated with V- and J-gene trimming of TCR beta chains in a later analysis, and an independent cohort replicated the association. In vitro confirmation showed a few CMV-associated chains to be CMV antigen specific.

Unrecorded immune exposures were likely, despite nominal health at sampling. Primers: 60 Vbeta forward and 13 Jbeta reverse. Here immunoSEQ multiplex PCR was the method, and the copy in TCRdb shows in-frame clones only, minus some. The data contain around 100,000 clones, around 74% of them singletons. This clone was counted only a few times. Its matching antigen is unknown. Other DNA sequences within the sample encode an identical CDR3. This CDR3 spans 13 amino acids. The germline gives CDR1 SGHRS, CDR2 YFSETQ. Trimming removed 0 bases from V and 7 bases from J; junction bases left unmatched: 2. The clonotype comes from a man under 40 in good health and CMV-seropositive. Material for sequencing was PBMCs. The chain is built from TRBV5-1 and TRBJ1-1, with TRBD1 identical over 8 bases. The CDR3: CASSLAQGDEAFF. The CDR3 region has the DNA TGCGCCAGCAGCTTGGCACAGGGGGATGAAGCTTTCTTT.